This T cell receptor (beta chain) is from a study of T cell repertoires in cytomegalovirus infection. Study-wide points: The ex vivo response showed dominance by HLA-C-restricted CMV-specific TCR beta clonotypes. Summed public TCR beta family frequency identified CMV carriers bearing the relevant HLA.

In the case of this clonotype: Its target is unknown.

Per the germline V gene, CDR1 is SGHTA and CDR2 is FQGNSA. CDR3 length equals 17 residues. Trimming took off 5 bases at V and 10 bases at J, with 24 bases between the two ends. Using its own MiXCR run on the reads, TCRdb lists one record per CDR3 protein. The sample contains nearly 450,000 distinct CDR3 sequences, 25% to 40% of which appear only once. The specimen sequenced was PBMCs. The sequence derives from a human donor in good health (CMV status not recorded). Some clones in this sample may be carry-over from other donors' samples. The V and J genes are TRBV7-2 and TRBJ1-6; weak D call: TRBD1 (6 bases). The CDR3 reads CASSSYPYGGHGSPLHF. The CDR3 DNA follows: TGTGCCAGCAGCAGCTACCCCTACGGGGGACATGGCTCACCCCTCCACTTT.